Following are 7 T cell receptor beta chains from one sample sequenced in a study of CD4 T cells in relation to SARS-CoV-2 and coronaviruses. No antigens are known for them. CD4+ T cells from unexposed donors were obtained before the COVID-19 pandemic (2011-2018). After roughly 9 days of culture, CD4+ T cells were isolated. Profiling relied on immunoSEQ multiplex PCR, and the TCRdb table lists in-frame clones only, not all of them. The sample comprises about 26,000 clones, around 78% of which are singletons, and roughly 21% rests with the top ten. Sequencing was done on a sample of CD4+ T cells from PBMCs, cultured in vitro. These receptors were taken from a human donor in good health.

Only one count was recorded for this clone. The V gene is TRBV7-9, the J gene TRBJ2-7; 7 bases line up with TRBD1. This CDR3 has 14 amino acids. Germline V lookup: CDR1 SEHNR, CDR2 FQNEAQ (reference sequence). J lost 2 bases, V lost 5 bases, and 6 bases had no gene match. The CDR3 region is CASSPWGQTYEQYF. The CDR3 DNA follows: TGTGCCAGCAGCCCCTGGGGACAGACCTACGAGCAGTACTTC. The full variable domain, in which reference TRBV7-9 and TRBJ2-7 provide the parts outside the CDR3, is DTGVSQNPRHKITKRGQNVTFRCDPISEHNRLYWYRQTLGQGPEFLTYFQNEAQLEKSRLLSDRFSAERPKGSFSTLEIQRTEQGDSAMYLCASSPWGQTYEQYFGPGTRLTVT.

The J gene is TRBJ2-7, the V gene TRBV5-1, with D hard to call. V was trimmed by 1 base and J by 0 bases, leaving 8 bases between them. The CDR3 runs 14 residues. CDR1 and CDR2 from the germline V gene are SGHRS and YFSETQ. The CDR3 loop is CASSLTLSSYEQYF. The CDR3 coding sequence is TGCGCCAGCAGCTTGACGTTAAGCTCCTACGAGCAGTACTTC.

In this sample, this clone turned up a few times. V gene TRBV7-8 combines with J gene TRBJ2-7; D gene uncertain. The germline CDR1 and CDR2 sequences are SGHVS and FQNEAQ. Deletions cut 5 bases from V and 1 base from J, with 3 bases between. This CDR3 comprises 11 residues. The DNA of the CDR3 is TGTGCCAGCAGCCTATCCTACGAGCAGTACTTC. Its translation is CASSLSYEQYF.

The chain employs TRBV11-2 and TRBJ2-5, with D perhaps matching TRBD1 (5 bases). Germline V gene sequence: CDR1 SGHAT, CDR2 FQNNGV. The CDR3 loop spans 15 amino acids. V shed 5 bases and J shed 2 bases, with 15 bases lying between them. Here the CDR3 reads CASSPPAGRQETQYF. DNA for the CDR3: TGTGCCAGCAGCCCCCCGGCAGGGCGACAAGAGACCCAGTACTTC.

This clone appeared a few times. V is TRBV9 and J is TRBJ1-1; 9 bases match TRBD1. This CDR3 is built from 14 residues. Germline CDR1 is SGDLS and CDR2 is YYNGEE. V lost 2 bases, J lost 7 bases, and 6 bases stayed unmatched. CDR3 region: CASSVGQGSGEAFF. The CDR3 bases are TGTGCCAGCAGCGTCGGACAGGGGTCGGGTGAAGCTTTCTTT.

This clone was found a few times. The chain couples TRBV4-1 to TRBJ1-6, with TRBD1 identical over 7 bases. Trimming took 3 bases from V and 11 from J; bases not matched to a gene: 16. CDR1 and CDR2 from the germline V gene are MGHRA and YSYEKL. The CDR3 length is 17 residues. The CDR3 nucleotides read TGCGCCAGCAGCCAGGGGGGACAGTCCCGGATGGGAGCACCCCTCCACTTT. It specifies CASSQGGQSRMGAPLHF.

The chain is built from TRBV4-1 and TRBJ2-5; 9 bases are shared with TRBD2. The CDR3 is 15 amino acids. Looked up from germline, CDR1 is MGHRA and CDR2 is YSYEKL. The ends lost 0 bases at V and 5 bases at J; junction bases unmatched: 4. In nucleotides, the CDR3 is TGCGCCAGCAGCCAAGATCCTAGCGGGGTTGAGACCCAGTACTTC. Translation: CASSQDPSGVETQYF.